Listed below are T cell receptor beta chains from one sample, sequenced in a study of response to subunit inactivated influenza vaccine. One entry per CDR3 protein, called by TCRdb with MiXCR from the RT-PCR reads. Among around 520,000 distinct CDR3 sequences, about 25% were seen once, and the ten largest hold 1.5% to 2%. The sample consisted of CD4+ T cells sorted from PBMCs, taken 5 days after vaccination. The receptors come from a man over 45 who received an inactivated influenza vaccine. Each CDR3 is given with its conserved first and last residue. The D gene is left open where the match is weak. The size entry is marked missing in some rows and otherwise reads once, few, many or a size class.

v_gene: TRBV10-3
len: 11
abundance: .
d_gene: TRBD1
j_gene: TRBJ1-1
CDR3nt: TGTGCCATCAGTGGGGACAGTGAAGCTTTCTTT
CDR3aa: CAISGDSEAFF

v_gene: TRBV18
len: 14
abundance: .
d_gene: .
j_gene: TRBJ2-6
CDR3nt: TGTGCCACCACAGTTGGCTCTGGGGCCAACGTCCTGACTTTC
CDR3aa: CATTVGSGANVLTF

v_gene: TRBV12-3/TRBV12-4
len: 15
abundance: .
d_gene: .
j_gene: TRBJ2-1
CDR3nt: TGTGCCAGCCAGGGGTTTTGGGAAGACGACAATGAGCAGTTCTTC
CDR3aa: CASQGFWEDDNEQFF

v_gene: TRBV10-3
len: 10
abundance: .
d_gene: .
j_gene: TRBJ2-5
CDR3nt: TGTGCCGTGGGTCAAGAGACCCAGTACTTC
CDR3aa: CAVGQETQYF

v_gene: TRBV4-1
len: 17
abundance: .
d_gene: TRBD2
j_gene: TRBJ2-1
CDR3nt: TGCGCCAGCAGCAAAGGGACTAGCGGAGACTCCTACAATGAGCAGTTCTTC
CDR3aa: CASSKGTSGDSYNEQFF

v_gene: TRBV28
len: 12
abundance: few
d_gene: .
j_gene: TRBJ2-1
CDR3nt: TGTGCCAGCAGTTCAAGTTTGGAGGAGCAGTTCTTC
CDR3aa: CASSSSLEEQFF

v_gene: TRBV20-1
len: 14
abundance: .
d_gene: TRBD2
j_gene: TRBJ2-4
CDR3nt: TGCAGTGCCCCTAGCGGGAGGTGGGAAAACATTCAGTACTTC
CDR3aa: CSAPSGRWENIQYF

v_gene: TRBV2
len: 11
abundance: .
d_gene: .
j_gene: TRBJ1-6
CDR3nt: TGTGCCAGTGAACTTAATTCACCCCTCCACTTT
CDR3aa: CASELNSPLHF

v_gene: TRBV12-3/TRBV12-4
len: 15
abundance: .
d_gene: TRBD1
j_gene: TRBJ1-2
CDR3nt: TGTGCCAGCAGTTATAGGACAGGGGCGAGCTATGGCTACACCTTC
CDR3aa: CASSYRTGASYGYTF

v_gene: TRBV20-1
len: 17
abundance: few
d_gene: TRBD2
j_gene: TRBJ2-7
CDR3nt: TGCAGTGCTAATGGAGGGGGCGGACTAGCGGGAGCCTACGAGCAGTACTTC
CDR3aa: CSANGGGGLAGAYEQYF

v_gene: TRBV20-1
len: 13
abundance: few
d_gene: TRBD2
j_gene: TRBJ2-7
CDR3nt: TGCAGTGCCGGGGAGGGGAGCTTCGACGAGCAGTACTTC
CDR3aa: CSAGEGSFDEQYF

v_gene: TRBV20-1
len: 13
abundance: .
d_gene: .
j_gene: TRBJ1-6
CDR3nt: TGCAGTGGGGGGGGACTTTATAATTCACCCCTCCACTTT
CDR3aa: CSGGGLYNSPLHF

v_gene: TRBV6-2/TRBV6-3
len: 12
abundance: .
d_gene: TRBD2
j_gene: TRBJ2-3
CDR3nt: TGTGCCAGCAGAAGGGAGGGAGATACGCAGTATTTT
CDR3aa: CASRREGDTQYF

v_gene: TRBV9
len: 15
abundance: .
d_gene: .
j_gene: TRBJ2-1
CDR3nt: TGTGCCAGCAGCGTAGAGGGTTCCCTCTACAATGAGCAGTTCTTC
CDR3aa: CASSVEGSLYNEQFF

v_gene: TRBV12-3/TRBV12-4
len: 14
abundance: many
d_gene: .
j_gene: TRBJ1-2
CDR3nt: TGTGCCAGCAGCCCACGGACAGCTAACTATGGCTACACCTTC
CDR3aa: CASSPRTANYGYTF

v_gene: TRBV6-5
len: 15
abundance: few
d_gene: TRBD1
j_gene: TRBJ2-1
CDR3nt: TGTGCCAGCAGTTGGGCCGGGACAGGGTTCAATGAGCAGTTCTTC
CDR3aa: CASSWAGTGFNEQFF

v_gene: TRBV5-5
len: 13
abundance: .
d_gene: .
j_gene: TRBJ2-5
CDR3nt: TGTGCCAGCAGTTTTTCCCCTGGAGAGACCCAGTACTTC
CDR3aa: CASSFSPGETQYF

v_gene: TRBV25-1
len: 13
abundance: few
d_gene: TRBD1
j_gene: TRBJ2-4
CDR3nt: TGTGCCAGCACCCAGGGGGCTAATGGCATTCAGTACTTC
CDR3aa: CASTQGANGIQYF

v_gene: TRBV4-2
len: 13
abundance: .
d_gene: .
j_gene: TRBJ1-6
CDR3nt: TGTGCCAGCAGTCAGGTTGGCAATTCACCCCTCCACTTT
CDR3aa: CASSQVGNSPLHF

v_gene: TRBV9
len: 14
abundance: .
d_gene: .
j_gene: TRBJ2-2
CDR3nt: TGTGCCAGCAGCCCCGGAGGGGGCACCGGGGAGCTGTTTTTT
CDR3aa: CASSPGGGTGELFF

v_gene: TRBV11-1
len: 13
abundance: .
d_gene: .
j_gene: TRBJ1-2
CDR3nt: TGTGCCAGCAGCTGGGGACACAGCTATGGCTACACCTTC
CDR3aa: CASSWGHSYGYTF

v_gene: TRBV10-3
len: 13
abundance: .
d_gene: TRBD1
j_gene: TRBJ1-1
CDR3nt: TGTGCCACGACAGGGCTCGGAAACACTGAAGCTTTCTTT
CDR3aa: CATTGLGNTEAFF

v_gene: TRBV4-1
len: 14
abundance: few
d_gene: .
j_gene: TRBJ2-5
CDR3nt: TGCGCCAGCAGCCAAGGCAACAACCAAGAGACCCAGTACTTC
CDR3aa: CASSQGNNQETQYF

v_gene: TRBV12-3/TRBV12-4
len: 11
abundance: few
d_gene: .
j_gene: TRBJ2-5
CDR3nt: TGTGCCAGCAGTTTGGGGACCTTCCAGTACTTC
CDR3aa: CASSLGTFQYF

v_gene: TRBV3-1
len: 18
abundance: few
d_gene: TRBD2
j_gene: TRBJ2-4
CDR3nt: TGTGCCAGCAGCCAAATACTTCCCGGGACTAGCGGGAGAAACATTCAGTACTTC
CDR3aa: CASSQILPGTSGRNIQYF

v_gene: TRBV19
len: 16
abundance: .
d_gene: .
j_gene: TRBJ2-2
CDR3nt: TGTGCCAGTAGTATAGATCAATACTGGGGGACCGGGGAGCTGTTTTTT
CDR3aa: CASSIDQYWGTGELFF

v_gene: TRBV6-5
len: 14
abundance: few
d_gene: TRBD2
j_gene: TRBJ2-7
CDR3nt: TGTGCCAGCAGTTTCCTAGCGGGGGTCTACGAGCAGTACTTC
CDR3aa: CASSFLAGVYEQYF

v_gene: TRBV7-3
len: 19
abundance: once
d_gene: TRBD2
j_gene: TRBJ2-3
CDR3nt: TGTGCCAGCAGCCTCCGCTACACTAGCGGGAGGAGCCGCACAGATACGCAGTATTTT
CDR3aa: CASSLRYTSGRSRTDTQYF

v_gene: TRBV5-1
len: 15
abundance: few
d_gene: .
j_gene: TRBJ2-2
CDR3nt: TGCGCCAGCAGCTTGGCAGGGAAGAACACCGGGGAGCTGTTTTTT
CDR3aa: CASSLAGKNTGELFF

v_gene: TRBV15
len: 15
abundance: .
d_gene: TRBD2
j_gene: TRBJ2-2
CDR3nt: TGTGCCACCAGCAGAGATCGGGGGGAAACCGGGGAGCTGTTTTTT
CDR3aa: CATSRDRGETGELFF

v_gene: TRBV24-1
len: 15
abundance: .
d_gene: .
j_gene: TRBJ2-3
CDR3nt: TGTGCCACCAGTGATTCCCCTTTTAGCACAGATACGCAGTATTTT
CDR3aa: CATSDSPFSTDTQYF

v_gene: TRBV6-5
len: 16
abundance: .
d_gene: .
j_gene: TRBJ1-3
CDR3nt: TGTGCCAGCAGTTCTACCGACAGCTACTCTGGAAACACCATATATTTT
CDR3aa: CASSSTDSYSGNTIYF

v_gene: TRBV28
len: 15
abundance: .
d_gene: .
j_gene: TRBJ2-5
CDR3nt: TGTGCCAGCAGTTTAGAAGGGACGTCGATGGAGACCCAGTACTTC
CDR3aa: CASSLEGTSMETQYF

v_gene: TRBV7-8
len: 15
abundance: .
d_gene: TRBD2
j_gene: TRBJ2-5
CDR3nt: TGTGCCAGCAGCTTAAGCGGGGGGGTCCGGGAGACCCAGTACTTC
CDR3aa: CASSLSGGVRETQYF

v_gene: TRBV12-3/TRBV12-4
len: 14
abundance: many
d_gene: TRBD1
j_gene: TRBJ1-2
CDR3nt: TGTGCCAGCAGTACCGGGACAGGGGCCTATGGCTACACCTTC
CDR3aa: CASSTGTGAYGYTF

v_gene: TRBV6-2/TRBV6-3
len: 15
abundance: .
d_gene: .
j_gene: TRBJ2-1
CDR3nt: TGTGCCAGCAGTTCCCAAGACCGGGTCCACGTGGAGCAGTTCTTC
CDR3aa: CASSSQDRVHVEQFF

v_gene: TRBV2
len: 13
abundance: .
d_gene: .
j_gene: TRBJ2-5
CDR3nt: TGTGCCAGCAGTGGGGAGGTAAAGGAAAGACGCGGCTTC
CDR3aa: CASSGEVKERRGF

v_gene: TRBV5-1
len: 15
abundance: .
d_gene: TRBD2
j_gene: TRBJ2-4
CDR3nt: TGCGCCAGCAGCACTTCCGGGACTAGTGGGGACATTCAGTACTTC
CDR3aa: CASSTSGTSGDIQYF

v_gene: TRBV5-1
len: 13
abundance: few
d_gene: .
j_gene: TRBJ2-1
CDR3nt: TGCGCCAGCAGCCTCCTACAGGGCACCTATCAGTTCTTC
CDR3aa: CASSLLQGTYQFF

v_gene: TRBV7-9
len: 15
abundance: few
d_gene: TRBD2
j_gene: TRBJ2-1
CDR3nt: TGTGCCAGCAGCCCTACTAGCGGGAGTAACAATGAGCAGTTCTTC
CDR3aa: CASSPTSGSNNEQFF

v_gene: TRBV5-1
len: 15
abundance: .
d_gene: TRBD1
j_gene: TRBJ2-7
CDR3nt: TGCGCCAGCAGCTTGGAGGGGACAGGGAGGTACGAGCAGTACTTC
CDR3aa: CASSLEGTGRYEQYF

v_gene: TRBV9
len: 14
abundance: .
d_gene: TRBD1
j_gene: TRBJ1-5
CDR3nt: TGTGCCAGCAGCGCGGGGACAGCCAATCAGCCCCAGCATTTT
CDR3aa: CASSAGTANQPQHF

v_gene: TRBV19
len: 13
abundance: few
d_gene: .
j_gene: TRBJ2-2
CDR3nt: TGTGCCAGTAGAAGTGTTTACACCGGGGAGCTGTTTTTT
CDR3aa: CASRSVYTGELFF

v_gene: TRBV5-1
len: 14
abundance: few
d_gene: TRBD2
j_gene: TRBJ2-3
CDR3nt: TGCGCCACCAAGAGGGAGCGGGAGACGGATACGCAGTATTTT
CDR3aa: CATKRERETDTQYF

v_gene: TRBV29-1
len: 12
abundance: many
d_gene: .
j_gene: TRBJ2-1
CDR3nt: TGCAGCGTCCTCCCGGGGTACAATGAGCAGTTCTTC
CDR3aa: CSVLPGYNEQFF

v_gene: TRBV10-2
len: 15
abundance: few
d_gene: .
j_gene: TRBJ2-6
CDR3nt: TGCGCCAGCAGGCAACAGCGCTCTGGGGCCAACGTCCTGACTTTC
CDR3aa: CASRQQRSGANVLTF

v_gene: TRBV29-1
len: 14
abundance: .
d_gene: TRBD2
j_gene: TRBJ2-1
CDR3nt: TGCAGCGTAAAGGGACTAGCGAAGAACAATGAGCAGTTCTTC
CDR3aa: CSVKGLAKNNEQFF

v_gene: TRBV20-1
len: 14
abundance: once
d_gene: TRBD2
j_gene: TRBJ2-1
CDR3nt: TGCAGTGCTAGGCCTAGCGGGGTTTGGGATGAGCAGTTCTTC
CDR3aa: CSARPSGVWDEQFF

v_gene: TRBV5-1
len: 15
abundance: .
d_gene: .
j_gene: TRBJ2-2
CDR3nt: TGCGCCAGCAGCCTAAGGACCTCGAACACCGGGGAGCTGTTTTTT
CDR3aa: CASSLRTSNTGELFF

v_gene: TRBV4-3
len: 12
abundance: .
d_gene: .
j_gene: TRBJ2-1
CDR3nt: TGCGCCAGCAGCCAAGTGAAGTGGGAGCAGTTCTTT
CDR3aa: CASSQVKWEQFF

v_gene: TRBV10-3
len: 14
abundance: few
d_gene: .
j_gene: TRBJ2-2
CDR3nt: TGTGCCATCAGTGATCTCAGAGGGGCCGGGGAGCTGTTTTTT
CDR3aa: CAISDLRGAGELFF

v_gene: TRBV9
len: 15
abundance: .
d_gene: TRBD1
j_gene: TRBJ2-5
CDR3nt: TGTGCCAGCAGCGGCCGGGACAGGGGCCAAAAGACCCAGTACTTC
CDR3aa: CASSGRDRGQKTQYF

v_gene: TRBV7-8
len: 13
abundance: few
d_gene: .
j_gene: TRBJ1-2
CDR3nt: TGTGCCAGCAGCTTAGCCCCAGGGTACGGCTACACCTTC
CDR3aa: CASSLAPGYGYTF

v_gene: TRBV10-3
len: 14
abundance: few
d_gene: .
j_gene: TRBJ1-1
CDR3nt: TGTGCCATCAGTAGATCGGAGGGGAACACTGAAGCTTTCTTT
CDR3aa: CAISRSEGNTEAFF

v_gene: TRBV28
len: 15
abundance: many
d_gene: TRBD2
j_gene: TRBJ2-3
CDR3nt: TGTGCCAGCAGTTCATTAGCGGGGGCCACAGATACGCAGTATTTT
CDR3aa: CASSSLAGATDTQYF

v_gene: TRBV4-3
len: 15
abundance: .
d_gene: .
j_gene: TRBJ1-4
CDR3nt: TGCGCCAGCAGCCAAGATTTTTGGGGGAATGAAAAACTGTTTTTT
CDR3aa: CASSQDFWGNEKLFF

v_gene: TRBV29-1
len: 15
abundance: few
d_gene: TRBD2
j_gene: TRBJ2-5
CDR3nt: TGCAGCGCCGCCCCCGGGACTAGCGGCCAAGAGACCCAGTACTTC
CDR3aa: CSAAPGTSGQETQYF

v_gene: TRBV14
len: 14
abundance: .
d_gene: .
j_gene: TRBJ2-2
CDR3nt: TGTGCCAGCAGCCAAGGCGTTAGACCTGGGGAGCTGTTTTTT
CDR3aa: CASSQGVRPGELFF

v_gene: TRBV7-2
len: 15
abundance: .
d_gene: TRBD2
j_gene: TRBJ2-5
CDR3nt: TGTGCCAGCACCTTGTCAGCGGGGGGTCGTTGGACCCAGTACTTC
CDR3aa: CASTLSAGGRWTQYF

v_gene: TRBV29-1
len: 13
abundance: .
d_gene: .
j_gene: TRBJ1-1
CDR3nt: TGCAGCGTTGAGGTCCGGATGGACACTGAAGCTTTCTTT
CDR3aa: CSVEVRMDTEAFF